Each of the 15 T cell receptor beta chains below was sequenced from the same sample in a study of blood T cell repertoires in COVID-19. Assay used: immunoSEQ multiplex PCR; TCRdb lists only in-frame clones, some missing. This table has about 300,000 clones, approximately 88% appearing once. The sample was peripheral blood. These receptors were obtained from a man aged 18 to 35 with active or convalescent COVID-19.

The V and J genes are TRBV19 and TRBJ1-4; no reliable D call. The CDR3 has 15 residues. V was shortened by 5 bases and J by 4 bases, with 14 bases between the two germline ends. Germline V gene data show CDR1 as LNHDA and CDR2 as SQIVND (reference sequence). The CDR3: CASSSPRGNNEKLFF. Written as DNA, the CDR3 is TGTGCCAGTAGTTCTCCGCGGGGAAATAATGAAAAACTGTTTTTT. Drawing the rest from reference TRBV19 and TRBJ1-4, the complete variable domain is DGGITQSPKYLFRKEGQNVTLSCEQNLNHDAMYWYRQDPGQGLRLIYYSQIVNDFQKGDIAEGYSVSREKKESFPLTVTSAQKNPTAFYLCASSSPRGNNEKLFFGSGTQLSVL.

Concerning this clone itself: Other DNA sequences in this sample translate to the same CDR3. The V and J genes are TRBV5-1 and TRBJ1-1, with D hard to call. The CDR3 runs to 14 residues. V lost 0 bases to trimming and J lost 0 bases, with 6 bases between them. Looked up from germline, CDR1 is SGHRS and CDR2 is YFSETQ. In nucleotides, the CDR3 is TGCGCCAGCAGCTTGGAACCAGTGAACACTGAAGCTTTCTTT. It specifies CASSLEPVNTEAFF. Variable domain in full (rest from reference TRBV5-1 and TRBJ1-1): KAGVTQTPRYLIKTRGQQVTLSCSPISGHRSVSWYQQTPGQGLQFLFEYFSETQRNKGNFPGRFSGRQFSNSRSEMNVSTLELGDSALYLCASSLEPVNTEAFFGQGTRLTVV.

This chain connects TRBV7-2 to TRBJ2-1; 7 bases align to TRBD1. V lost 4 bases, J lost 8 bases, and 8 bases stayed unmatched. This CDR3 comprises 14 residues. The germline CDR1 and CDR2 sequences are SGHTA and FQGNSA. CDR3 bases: TGTGCCAGCAGCTGGAGACAGGGATGGGATGAGCAGTTCTTC. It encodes CASSWRQGWDEQFF.

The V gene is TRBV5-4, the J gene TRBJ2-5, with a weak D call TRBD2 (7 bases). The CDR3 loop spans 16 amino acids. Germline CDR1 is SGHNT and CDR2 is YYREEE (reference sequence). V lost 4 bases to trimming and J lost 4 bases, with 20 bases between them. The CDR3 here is CASSTRTEGGVETQYF. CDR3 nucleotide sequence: TGTGCCAGCAGCACACGGACGGAGGGGGGGGTAGAGACCCAGTACTTC.

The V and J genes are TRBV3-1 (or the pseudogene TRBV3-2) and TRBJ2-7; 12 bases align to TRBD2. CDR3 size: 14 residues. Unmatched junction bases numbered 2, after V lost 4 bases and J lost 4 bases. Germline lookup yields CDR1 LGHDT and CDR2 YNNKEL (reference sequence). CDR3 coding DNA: TGTGCCAGCAGCCTGACTAGCGGGGGTTACGAGCAGTACTTC. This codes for CASSLTSGGYEQYF.

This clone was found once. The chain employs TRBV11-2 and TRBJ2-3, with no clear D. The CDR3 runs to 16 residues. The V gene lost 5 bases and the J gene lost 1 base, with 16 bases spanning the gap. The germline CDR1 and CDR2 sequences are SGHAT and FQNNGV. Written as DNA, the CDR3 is TGTGCCAGCAGCCTAAGAGTACGCCTGGGCACAGATACGCAGTATTTT. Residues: CASSLRVRLGTDTQYF.

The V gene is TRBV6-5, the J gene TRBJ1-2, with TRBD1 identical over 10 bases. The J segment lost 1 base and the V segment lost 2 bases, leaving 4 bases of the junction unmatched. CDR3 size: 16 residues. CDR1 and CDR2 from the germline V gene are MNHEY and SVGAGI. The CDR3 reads CASSYGQGDLNYGYTF. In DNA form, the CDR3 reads TGTGCCAGCAGTTACGGACAGGGGGACCTTAACTATGGCTACACCTTC.

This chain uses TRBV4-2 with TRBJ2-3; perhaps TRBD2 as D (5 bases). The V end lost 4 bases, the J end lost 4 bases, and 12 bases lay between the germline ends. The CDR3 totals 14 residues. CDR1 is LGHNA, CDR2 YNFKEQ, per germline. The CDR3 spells CASSPRESPDTQYF. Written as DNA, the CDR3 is TGTGCCAGCAGCCCCCGGGAAAGCCCAGATACGCAGTATTTT.

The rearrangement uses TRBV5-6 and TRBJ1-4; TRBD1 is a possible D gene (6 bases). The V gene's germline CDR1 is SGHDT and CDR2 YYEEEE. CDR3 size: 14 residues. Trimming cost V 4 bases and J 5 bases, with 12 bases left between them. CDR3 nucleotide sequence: TGTGCCAGCAGCCGACAGGCGAGAAATGAAAAACTGTTTTTT. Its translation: CASSRQARNEKLFF.

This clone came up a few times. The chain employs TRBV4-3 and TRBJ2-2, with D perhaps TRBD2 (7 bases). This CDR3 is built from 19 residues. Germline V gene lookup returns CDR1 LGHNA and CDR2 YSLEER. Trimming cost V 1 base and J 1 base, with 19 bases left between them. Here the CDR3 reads CASSQGEGGGDRNTGELFF. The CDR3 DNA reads TGCGCCAGCAGCCAAGGGGAAGGGGGGGGCGACCGGAACACCGGGGAGCTGTTTTTT.

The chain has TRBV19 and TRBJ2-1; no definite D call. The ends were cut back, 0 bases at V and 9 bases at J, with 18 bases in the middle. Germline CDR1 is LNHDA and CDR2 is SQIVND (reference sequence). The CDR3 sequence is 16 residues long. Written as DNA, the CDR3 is TGTGCCAGTAGTATAGATCGTCCCTCGACCACTACTGAGCAGTTCTTC. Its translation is CASSIDRPSTTTEQFF.

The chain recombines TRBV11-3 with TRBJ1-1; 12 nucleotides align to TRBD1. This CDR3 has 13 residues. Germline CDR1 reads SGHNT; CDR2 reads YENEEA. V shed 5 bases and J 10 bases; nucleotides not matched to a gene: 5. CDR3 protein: CASSPGTGGTAFF. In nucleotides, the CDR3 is TGTGCCAGCAGCCCCGGGACAGGGGGCACAGCTTTCTTT.

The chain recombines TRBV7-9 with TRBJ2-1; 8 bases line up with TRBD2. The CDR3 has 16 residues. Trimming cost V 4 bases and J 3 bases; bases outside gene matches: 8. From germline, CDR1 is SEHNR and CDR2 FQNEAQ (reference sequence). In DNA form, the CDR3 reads TGTGCCAGCAGCTCACCATTTAGCGGGGACTACAATGAGCAGTTCTTC. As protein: CASSSPFSGDYNEQFF.

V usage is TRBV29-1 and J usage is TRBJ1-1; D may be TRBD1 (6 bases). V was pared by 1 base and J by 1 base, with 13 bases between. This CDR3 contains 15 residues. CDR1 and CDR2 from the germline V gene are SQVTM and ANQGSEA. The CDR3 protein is CSVEARGHSNTEAFF. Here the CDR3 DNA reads TGCAGCGTTGAAGCCAGGGGACATTCGAACACTGAAGCTTTCTTT.

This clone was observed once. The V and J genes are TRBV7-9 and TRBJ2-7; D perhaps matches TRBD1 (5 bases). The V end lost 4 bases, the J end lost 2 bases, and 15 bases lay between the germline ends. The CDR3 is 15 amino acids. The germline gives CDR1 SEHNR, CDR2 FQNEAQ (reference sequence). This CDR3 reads CASSSFVGHAYEQYF. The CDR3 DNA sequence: TGTGCCAGCAGCTCCTTTGTGGGGCACGCCTACGAGCAGTACTTC.